This entry lists 32 T cell receptor beta chains sequenced from one sample in a study of control samples from healthy donors and cancer patients. Profiled with immunoSEQ multiplex PCR; TCRdb holds only in-frame clones, not every one. The sample lists 150,000 to 200,000 clones, almost 90% occurring once. The sequenced material came from blood. The receptors were gathered from a woman aged 45-60 years in good health.

The rearrangement uses TRBV24-1 and TRBJ2-3; 8 nucleotides line up with TRBD2. Germline-derived CDR1 and CDR2 are KGHDR and SFDVKD. This CDR3 is 16 amino acids long. The ends lost 4 bases at V and 7 bases at J; junction bases unmatched: 12. CDR3 residues: CATSEAGVGIHHTQYF. In DNA, the CDR3 is TGTGCCACCAGTGAAGCGGGGGTCGGGATCCACCATACGCAGTATTTT.

The chain recombines TRBV25-1 with TRBJ1-5, with 8 nucleotides matching TRBD1. V shed 8 bases and J 2 bases; nucleotides not matched to a gene: 8. The CDR3 is made up of 15 amino acids. In germline, CDR1 is MGHDK, CDR2 SYGVNS. The CDR3 nucleotides read TGTGCCAGCGAAGCCGGACAGGGAGGCAATCAGCCCCAGCATTTT. Translated: CASEAGQGGNQPQHF.

This clone was counted a single time. The V and J genes are TRBV19 and TRBJ2-2, with 9 nucleotides matching TRBD1. Looked up from germline, CDR1 is LNHDA and CDR2 is SQIVND (reference sequence). The CDR3 is 14 residues long. Germline trimming cut 10 bases from V and 1 base from J; bases unmatched to any gene: 4. The DNA for the CDR3 is TGTGCCACCTCGGGACAGGGGAACACCGGGGAGCTGTTTTTT. Protein product: CATSGQGNTGELFF.

The chain employs TRBV5-1 and TRBJ2-1; 11 positions agree with TRBD1. V shed 4 bases, J shed 4 bases, and the junction held 4 bases outside the gene matches. This CDR3 region has 15 residues. Germline V gene lookup returns CDR1 SGHRS and CDR2 YFSETQ. CDR3 loop: CASSAGQGAYNEQFF. The CDR3 nucleotides are TGCGCCAGCAGCGCCGGACAGGGGGCTTACAATGAGCAGTTCTTC.

This clone was observed a single time. The chain recombines TRBV5-1 with TRBJ1-2; no clear D. The CDR3 consists of 14 residues. Trimming removed 0 bases at V and 5 bases at J, with 11 bases between. Per the germline V gene, CDR1 is SGHRS and CDR2 is YFSETQ. CDR3 sequence reads: CASSLGTSGYGYTF. CDR3 nucleotide sequence: TGCGCCAGCAGCTTGGGGACCTCCGGGTATGGCTACACCTTC.

V is TRBV25-1 and J is TRBJ1-4; no reliable D call. With 5 bases removed from V and 5 bases from J, the gap between germline ends came to 3 bases. Germline V gene data show CDR1 as MGHDK and CDR2 as SYGVNS. This CDR3 contains 11 residues. The CDR3 here is CASSKNEKLFF. DNA of the CDR3: TGTGCCAGCAGTAAAAATGAAAAACTGTTTTTT. The variable domain in full, completed from reference TRBV25-1 and TRBJ1-4, reads EADIYQTPRYLVIGTGKKITLECSQTMGHDKMYWYQQDPGMELHLIHYSYGVNSTEKGDLSSESTVSRIRTEHFPLTLESARPSHTSQYLCASSKNEKLFFGSGTQLSVL.

This chain uses TRBV11-2 with TRBJ1-2; the D is unclear. CDR1 and CDR2 from the germline V gene are SGHAT and FQNNGV. Trimming cost V 2 bases and J 2 bases, with 12 bases left between them. The CDR3 sequence is 15 residues long. The CDR3 DNA reads as TGTGCCAGCAGCTTAAAGATCGAACGAAACTATGGCTACACCTTC. It encodes CASSLKIERNYGYTF.

The chain combines TRBV5-6 with TRBJ1-6; possibly TRBD1 for D (5 bases). The CDR3 is made up of 12 amino acids. The germline V gene encodes CDR1 SGHDT and CDR2 YYEEEE. V lost 3 bases to trimming and J lost 18 bases, with 16 bases between them. CDR3 region: CASSYQGRGPHF. In DNA, the CDR3 is TGTGCCAGCAGCTACCAGGGAAGGGGTCCCCACTTT.

V gene TRBV30 combines with J gene TRBJ2-3; 8 bases are shared with TRBD2. CDR1 is GTSNPN, CDR2 SVGIG, per germline (reference sequence). Trimming at V came to 3 bases and at J to 2 bases, leaving 7 bases not matched to a gene. The CDR3 is 15 amino acids. The DNA for the CDR3 is TGTGCCTGGAGACGCAGCGGGAGTAACACAGATACGCAGTATTTT. Encoded protein: CAWRRSGSNTDTQYF. The full variable domain, in which reference TRBV30 and TRBJ2-3 provide the parts outside the CDR3, is SQTIHQWPATLVQPVGSPLSLECTVEGTSNPNLYWYRQAAGRGLQLLFYSVGIGQISSEVPQNLSASRPQDRQFILSSKKLLLSDSGFYLCAWRRSGSNTDTQYFGPGTRLTVL.

The chain combines TRBV6-4 with TRBJ2-2; a weak D match, TRBD1 (5 bases). This CDR3 spans 11 amino acids. V was cut by 9 bases and J by 8 bases, with 10 bases left in between. Germline CDR1 MRHNA, CDR2 SNTAGT. For the CDR3, the DNA is TGTGCCAGATATAAGGGGGGGGAGCTGTTTTTT. As protein: CARYKGGELFF.

The rearrangement links TRBV3-1 (or the pseudogene TRBV3-2) to TRBJ2-7, with 16 bases identical to TRBD2. The germline V gene has CDR1 LGHDT and CDR2 YNNKEL (reference sequence). This CDR3 contains 15 residues. V gave up 2 bases and J gave up 7 bases; unmatched junction bases: 2. The CDR3 reads CASSQLGLAGGEQYF. The CDR3 DNA follows: TGTGCCAGCAGCCAACTGGGACTAGCGGGAGGGGAGCAGTACTTC.

V is TRBV3-1 (or the pseudogene TRBV3-2) and J is TRBJ2-6; unclear D gene. Trimming stripped 1 base from V and 2 bases from J, with 9 bases between. Germline lookup yields CDR1 LGHDT and CDR2 YNNKEL (reference sequence). CDR3 length: 16 residues. The CDR3 loop is CASSQGFGTGANVLTF. Here the CDR3 DNA reads TGTGCCAGCAGCCAAGGTTTTGGTACTGGGGCCAACGTCCTGACTTTC.

The CDR3 DNA is TGTGCCAGCTCACCTTTGGACAGGGAGGGCACAGATACGCAGTATTTT. This gives the protein CASSPLDREGTDTQYF. The chain couples TRBV18 to TRBJ2-3; 8 bases agree with TRBD1. Germline V CDR1 and CDR2: KGHSH, LQKENI. The V gene end was trimmed by 3 bases and the J gene end by 1 base; junction bases not matched to a gene: 6. The CDR3 sequence is 16 residues long.

The rearrangement joins TRBV4-3 to TRBJ2-1; 10 nucleotides agree with TRBD2. This CDR3 contains 16 residues. The junction had 9 bases not matched to a gene; V was cut back by 4 bases and J by 6 bases. Germline loops: CDR1 LGHNA, CDR2 YSLEER. The CDR3 coding sequence is TGCGCCAGCAGCCCGGACGAGCTAGCGGGGGCCAATGAGCAGTTCTTC. This translates into CASSPDELAGANEQFF.

The V call is TRBV28, the J call TRBJ1-1; 10 nucleotides agree with TRBD1. The CDR3 sequence is 15 residues long. With V trimmed by 4 bases and J by 5 bases, 7 bases remained unmatched. Germline V lookup: CDR1 MDHEN, CDR2 SYDVKM. CDR3 DNA: TGTGCCAGCAGTTCTGCCGGGACAGGGGAGACTGAAGCTTTCTTT. This codes for CASSSAGTGETEAFF. The full variable domain, its missing parts supplied by reference TRBV28 and TRBJ1-1, is DVKVTQSSRYLVKRTGEKVFLECVQDMDHENMFWYRQDPGLGLRLIYFSYDVKMKEKGDIPEGYSVSREKKERFSLILESASTNQTSMYLCASSSAGTGETEAFFGQGTRLTVV.

This clone was recorded once. The chain carries TRBV7-6 and TRBJ2-5, with D tentatively TRBD1 (5 bases). The CDR3 spans 12 residues. The germline V gene encodes CDR1 SGHVS and CDR2 FNYEAQ. Trimming removed 2 bases from V and 5 bases from J, with 6 bases in between. In nucleotides, the CDR3 is TGTGCCAGCAGCTTACAGGGTGAGACCCAGTACTTC. Encoded protein: CASSLQGETQYF.

Only a few counts were recorded for this clone. The chain carries TRBV11-2 and TRBJ1-1; D is ambiguous. The germline V gene encodes CDR1 SGHAT and CDR2 FQNNGV. The CDR3 is 13 amino acids. V was trimmed by 8 bases and J by 0 bases, leaving 10 bases between them. The CDR3 DNA reads as TGTGCCAGCCGAGTACAGCTGAACACTGAAGCTTTCTTT. It is translated as CASRVQLNTEAFF.

V and J are TRBV6-2 or TRBV6-3 and TRBJ1-5; a possible D gene is TRBD1 (5 bases). There are 14 residues in the CDR3. V was trimmed by 0 bases and J by 3 bases, leaving 6 bases between them. Germline V lookup: CDR1 MNHEY, CDR2 SVGEGT. CDR3 coding DNA: TGTGCCAGCAGTTACTCGGGGGACAATCAGCCCCAGCATTTT. Translated, it gives CASSYSGDNQPQHF.

The chain joins TRBV7-2 to TRBJ2-6; the D gene is possibly TRBD2 (5 bases). In germline, CDR1 is SGHTA, CDR2 FQGNSA. The CDR3 length is 15 residues. V shed 3 bases and J shed 2 bases, with 8 bases lying between them. Written as DNA, the CDR3 is TGTGCCAGCAGCTTGCAGGAGGCTGGGGCCAACGTCCTGACTTTC. This sequence encodes CASSLQEAGANVLTF.

The gene calls are TRBV5-1 and TRBJ1-1, with D maybe TRBD1 (6 bases). Trimming left V 6 bases short and J 5 bases short, with 17 bases between. This CDR3 comprises 14 residues. In germline, CDR1 is SGHRS, CDR2 YFSETQ. CDR3 sequence (DNA): TGCGCCAGCACCCCCGGGGGCACCTTAACTGAAGCTTTCTTT. It is translated as CASTPGGTLTEAFF.

V is TRBV28 and J is TRBJ2-6; D may correspond to TRBD1 or TRBD2 (7 bases each). Trimming removed 9 bases from V and 0 bases from J, with 15 bases in between. The CDR3 has 16 residues. CDR1 and CDR2 (germline): MDHEN, SYDVKM. This chain's CDR3 is CASKTGDYSGANVLTF. The CDR3 coding sequence is TGTGCCAGTAAAACAGGGGACTACTCTGGGGCCAACGTCCTGACTTTC.

V is TRBV15 and J is TRBJ1-5, with D possibly TRBD1 on 5 matching bases. The CDR3 consists of 11 residues. The V gene lost 6 bases and the J gene lost 11 bases, with 11 bases spanning the gap. Germline assignment: CDR1 LNHNV and CDR2 YYDKDF (reference sequence). CDR3 nucleotide sequence: TGTGCCACCAGAGCGGGGGGTACCCAGCATTTT. It codes for CATRAGGTQHF.

V gene TRBV4-3 combines with J gene TRBJ2-3, with D hard to call. This CDR3 comprises 15 residues. CDR1 LGHNA and CDR2 YSLEER come from the germline V gene. Between the trimmed V and J ends, which lost 0 bases and 4 bases, there was a span of 11 bases. CDR3 in DNA: TGCGCCAGCAGCCAAGATAGGATGGGCGCAGATACGCAGTATTTT. It codes for CASSQDRMGADTQYF.

This chain connects TRBV11-1 to TRBJ1-4, with D unresolved. Trimming pared 4 bases from V and 10 bases from J, leaving 10 bases between. Germline lookup yields CDR1 SGHAT and CDR2 FQDESV (reference sequence). The CDR3 extends over 12 amino acids. The CDR3 DNA reads TGTGCCAGCAGCTCTTTCGTGGGAAAACTGTTTTTT. Protein sequence: CASSSFVGKLFF.

V usage is TRBV14 and J usage is TRBJ2-7; 10 bases are a match to TRBD1. There are 15 residues in the CDR3. The V and J ends lost 1 base and 4 bases, in that order; junction bases with no gene match: 4. CDR1 is SGHDN, CDR2 FVKESK, per germline. The CDR3 DNA reads as TGTGCCAGCAGCCAAGGGACAGGGGGTAGATACGAGCAGTACTTC. Its protein product is CASSQGTGGRYEQYF. The variable domain in full, completed from reference TRBV14 and TRBJ2-7, reads EAGVTQFPSHSVIEKGQTVTLRCDPISGHDNLYWYRRVMGKEIKFLLHFVKESKQDESGMPNNRFLAERTGGTYSTLKVQPAELEDSGVYFCASSQGTGGRYEQYFGPGTRLTVT.

This clone came up once. The chain links TRBV6-5 to TRBJ2-7; D perhaps matches TRBD2 (6 bases). Trimming stripped 5 bases from V and 6 bases from J, with 14 bases between. In germline, CDR1 is MNHEY, CDR2 SVGAGI. The CDR3 contains 13 residues. CDR3 residues: CASSQRDSVEQYF. The DNA of the CDR3 is TGTGCCAGCAGTCAACGGGACTCCGTCGAGCAGTACTTC.

The V and J genes are TRBV9 and TRBJ2-1; the D call may be TRBD1 or TRBD2 (5 bases each). Deletions cut 5 bases from V and 4 bases from J, with 16 bases between. Germline CDR1 SGDLS, CDR2 YYNGEE. The length of the CDR3 is 15 residues. CDR3 sequence reads: CASSEGTLTYNEQFF. The CDR3 DNA sequence: TGTGCCAGCAGTGAAGGGACCTTGACATACAATGAGCAGTTCTTC.

The chain uses TRBV5-1 and TRBJ2-2; possible D gene TRBD1, 6 bases. Trimming cost V 6 bases and J 3 bases, with 15 bases left between them. CDR3 length equals 15 residues. From germline, CDR1 is SGHRS and CDR2 YFSETQ. The CDR3 loop is CASKLGDIYTGELFF. CDR3 DNA sequence: TGCGCCAGCAAGCTTGGGGACATCTACACCGGGGAGCTGTTTTTT. Together with reference TRBV5-1 and TRBJ2-2, the CDR3 gives the full variable domain: KAGVTQTPRYLIKTRGQQVTLSCSPISGHRSVSWYQQTPGQGLQFLFEYFSETQRNKGNFPGRFSGRQFSNSRSEMNVSTLELGDSALYLCASKLGDIYTGELFFGEGSRLTVL.

The V gene is TRBV28, the J gene TRBJ2-4; 11 bases align to TRBD2. CDR3 length: 18 residues. The junction had 9 bases not matched to a gene; V was cut back by 5 bases and J by 0 bases. Germline lookup yields CDR1 MDHEN and CDR2 SYDVKM. CDR3 coding DNA: TGTGCCAGCAGTCCTAGCGGGAGGATGGGTCTAGCCAAAAACATTCAGTACTTC. Protein sequence: CASSPSGRMGLAKNIQYF.

The chain carries TRBV9 and TRBJ2-6, with TRBD2 matching 7 bases. With 1 base clipped from V and 4 bases from J, the junction kept 14 bases outside the gene matches. CDR1 and CDR2 (germline): SGDLS, YYNGEE. The CDR3 totals 19 residues. In nucleotides, the CDR3 is TGTGCCAGCAGCGTAAGTTTAGCTGGACTAGTAGCCGGGGCCAACGTCCTGACTTTC. It encodes CASSVSLAGLVAGANVLTF.

J is TRBJ2-7 and V is TRBV5-4; tentatively, D is TRBD1 (5 bases). The germline V and J ends were trimmed by 2 bases and 6 bases, with 9 bases remaining between them. The CDR3 spans 12 residues. CDR1 and CDR2 from the germline V gene are SGHNT and YYREEE (reference sequence). The CDR3 is CASSFRGAEQYF. For the CDR3, the DNA is TGTGCCAGCAGCTTCCGTGGGGCCGAGCAGTACTTC.

The chain carries TRBV7-9 and TRBJ1-5; D gene unclear. From germline, CDR1 is SEHNR and CDR2 FQNEAQ (reference sequence). This CDR3 has 15 residues. Trimming stripped 4 bases from V and 7 bases from J, with 17 bases between. CDR3 sequence reads: CASSSYPLMGQPQHF. CDR3 DNA sequence: TGTGCCAGCAGCTCTTACCCCCTTATGGGACAGCCCCAGCATTTT.